This T cell receptor (beta chain) came from a study of blood T cells in healthy people across ages. Findings and limits, study-wide: There was no known CMV status for donors, so expanded clonotype changes were possibly confounded.

Using a J-beta primer mix together with a sample-barcoded 5' primer, a second PCR was run for roughly 6 to 11 cycles. TCRdb itself ran the 5' RACE reads through MiXCR, one entry per CDR3 protein. The repertoire holds over 500,000 distinct CDR3 sequences, around 50% seen once, with approximately 13% in the top ten. Trimming removed 5 bases from V and 2 bases from J; junction bases left unmatched: 6. Germline V lookup: CDR1 MNHEY, CDR2 SMNVEV (reference sequence). This CDR3 has 15 amino acids. About 10 milliliters of peripheral blood were drawn from each donor into EDTA-treated tubes. Concerning this clonotype itself: Its antigen is currently unknown. A much larger clone differs by one base, so this may be a read error.

The sample comprised blood. The clonotype was recovered from a woman of 80 years or more in good health. This chain connects TRBV27 to TRBJ1-5, with 7 positions matching TRBD1. CDR3 nucleotides: TGTGCCAGCAGTCTCTGGGACAGAGGCAATCAGCCCCAGCATTTT. This translates into CASSLWDRGNQPQHF.